This passage covers 26 T cell receptor beta chains from one sample sequenced in a study of T cell responses to AZD1222 COVID-19 vaccine. The data were produced by immunoSEQ multiplex PCR, yet TCRdb's version contains in-frame clones alone and is incomplete. This sample has about 150,000 clones, with around 90% found just once. The specimen was peripheral blood, collected on day 0 of AZD1222 vaccination. Receptors were obtained from an adult in good health.

This clone was detected only once. V gene TRBV12-5 combines with J gene TRBJ2-1, with D maybe TRBD2 (6 bases). The V gene lost 7 bases and the J gene lost 6 bases, with 28 bases spanning the gap. The CDR3 totals 18 residues. Per germline, CDR1 LGHNT and CDR2 FRNRAP. The CDR3 sequence: CASAPGDSGTFAGNEQFF. The CDR3 nucleotides read TGTGCTAGTGCCCCTGGGGATAGCGGTACCTTCGCGGGCAATGAGCAGTTCTTC.

V gene TRBV18 combines with J gene TRBJ1-6, with TRBD1 matching 7 bases. V shed 0 bases and J 10 bases; nucleotides not matched to a gene: 6. Germline V gene data show CDR1 as KGHSH and CDR2 as LQKENI. The CDR3 has 15 residues. CDR3 region: CASSPPRQGGSPLHF. The DNA for the CDR3 is TGTGCCAGCTCACCACCCCGACAGGGAGGGTCACCCCTCCACTTT.

The chain links TRBV7-2 to TRBJ2-2; D possibly corresponds to TRBD2 (6 bases). Looked up from germline, CDR1 is SGHTA and CDR2 is FQGNSA. The CDR3 runs to 15 residues. The V end lost 2 bases, the J end lost 4 bases, and 11 bases lay between the germline ends. The CDR3 protein is CASSLSGLTTGELFF. The CDR3 nucleotides are TGTGCCAGCAGCTTAAGCGGGTTGACCACCGGGGAGCTGTTTTTT.

CDR3 residues: CASSVGPRDSYEQYF. The CDR3 nucleotides read TGTGCCAGCAGCGTGGGACCGCGGGATTCCTACGAGCAGTACTTC. The chain links TRBV9 to TRBJ2-7, with D perhaps matching TRBD2 (6 bases). The CDR3 is made up of 15 amino acids. V dropped 2 bases and J dropped 1 base, with 13 bases sitting between them. Per the germline V gene, CDR1 is SGDLS and CDR2 is YYNGEE. Filled out from reference TRBV9 and TRBJ2-7, the complete variable domain reads DSGVTQTPKHLITATGQRVTLRCSPRSGDLSVYWYQQSLDQGLQFLIQYYNGEERAKGNILERFSAQQFPDLHSELNLSSLELGDSALYFCASSVGPRDSYEQYFGPGTRLTVT.

The genes are TRBV7-2 and TRBJ1-1; D call uncertain. The germline V gene has CDR1 SGHTA and CDR2 FQGNSA. The CDR3 length is 15 residues. V shed 1 base and J shed 2 bases, with 11 bases lying between them. The CDR3 reads CASSLGVSANTEAFF. CDR3 bases: TGTGCCAGCAGCTTAGGGGTATCGGCTAACACTGAAGCTTTCTTT.

The V call is TRBV10-3, the J call TRBJ2-3; 7 bases agree with TRBD2. From germline, CDR1 is ENHRY and CDR2 SYGVKD. Germline trimming cut 11 bases from V and 8 bases from J; bases unmatched to any gene: 10. This CDR3 contains 12 residues. The CDR3 nucleotides are TGTGCCCATCGTGGGGGGGTGGGTACGCAGTATTTT. Protein sequence: CAHRGGVGTQYF.

The chain joins TRBV10-2 to TRBJ2-5; either TRBD1 or TRBD2 may supply D (5 bases each). V was clipped by 3 bases and J by 3 bases, with 17 bases between them. The germline V gene has CDR1 WSHSY and CDR2 SAAADI. This CDR3 comprises 16 residues. CDR3 coding DNA: TGCGCCAGCAGTGATTTAACGGGAAGGGGAGAAGAGACCCAGTACTTC. This encodes CASSDLTGRGEETQYF.

The chain combines TRBV27 with TRBJ2-5; D not certain. The CDR3 contains 13 residues. Trimming cost V 6 bases and J 4 bases, with 12 bases left between them. CDR1 and CDR2 (germline): MNHEY, SMNVEV (reference sequence). The CDR3 bases are TGTGCCAGCAGCCCCGATTGGGGAGAGACCCAGTACTTC. Translated: CASSPDWGETQYF.

V is TRBV27 and J is TRBJ2-7; TRBD2 might be the D (5 bases). Germline V gives CDR1 MNHEY, CDR2 SMNVEV (reference sequence). The V and J ends lost 5 bases and 0 bases respectively, with 8 bases between them. The length of the CDR3 is 13 residues. As DNA, the CDR3 is TGTGCCAGCAGTACTAGTCTCTCCTACGAGCAGTACTTC. This translates into CASSTSLSYEQYF.

The rearrangement uses TRBV7-9 and TRBJ2-2; no reliable D call. V was cut by 6 bases and J by 4 bases, with 6 bases left in between. This CDR3 region has 12 residues. Per the germline V gene, CDR1 is SEHNR and CDR2 is FQNEAQ (reference sequence). CDR3: CASSRGTGELFF. The DNA for the CDR3 is TGTGCCAGCAGTCGCGGCACCGGGGAGCTGTTTTTT.

The genes are TRBV18 and TRBJ1-6, with D perhaps matching TRBD1 (6 bases). This CDR3 is 15 amino acids long. CDR1 is KGHSH, CDR2 LQKENI, per germline. The germline V and J ends were trimmed by 3 bases and 2 bases, with 8 bases remaining between them. CDR3 sequence reads: CASSPQGPYNSPLHF. CDR3 in DNA: TGTGCCAGCTCACCTCAGGGGCCCTATAATTCACCCCTCCACTTT.

This clone was seen just once. The rearrangement joins TRBV5-1 to TRBJ2-3; 15 bases match TRBD2. V lost 4 bases, J lost 3 bases, and 6 bases stayed unmatched. Germline CDR1 is SGHRS and CDR2 is YFSETQ. This CDR3 is built from 17 residues. For the CDR3, the DNA is TGCGCCAGCAGCAGGGGACTAGCGGGAGGTAGGACAGATACGCAGTATTTT. Translating gives CASSRGLAGGRTDTQYF.

The V and J genes are TRBV14 and TRBJ2-3; 8 bases are a match to TRBD1. CDR3 length: 17 residues. CDR1 and CDR2 from the germline V gene are SGHDN and FVKESK. With V trimmed by 3 bases and J by 1 base, 9 bases remained unmatched. CDR3 in amino acids: CASSHRRQGAGTDTQYF. CDR3 DNA sequence: TGTGCCAGCAGCCACCGGCGGCAGGGGGCAGGCACAGATACGCAGTATTTT.

The gene calls are TRBV4-2 and TRBJ2-6; D uncertain. The germline gives CDR1 LGHNA, CDR2 YNFKEQ. The ends were cut back, 4 bases at V and 3 bases at J, with 10 bases in the middle. This CDR3 contains 15 residues. The CDR3 loop reads CASSPPRDGANVLTF. In DNA form, the CDR3 reads TGTGCCAGCAGCCCCCCTAGGGATGGGGCCAACGTCCTGACTTTC.

V usage is TRBV19 and J usage is TRBJ1-5; D not certain. The V gene lost 2 bases and the J gene lost 5 bases, with 7 bases spanning the gap. Germline loops: CDR1 LNHDA, CDR2 SQIVND (reference sequence). The CDR3 sequence is 13 residues long. The DNA for the CDR3 is TGTGCCAGTAGTATATCCATCGATCAGCCCCAGCATTTT. It yields the protein CASSISIDQPQHF.

The chain joins TRBV7-2 to TRBJ2-2, with TRBD2 matching 10 bases. J was trimmed by 6 bases and V by 5 bases; bases with no gene match: 9. In germline, CDR1 is SGHTA, CDR2 FQGNSA. The CDR3 is made up of 16 amino acids. DNA for the CDR3: TGTGCCAGCAGCCGTCCTAGCGGGGGCAGCGCCGGGGAGCTGTTTTTT. Translation gives CASSRPSGGSAGELFF. Full variable domain (missing parts from reference TRBV7-2 and TRBJ2-2): GAGVSQSPSNKVTEKGKDVELRCDPISGHTALYWYRQSLGQGLEFLIYFQGNSAPDKSGLPSDRFSAERTGGSVSTLTIQRTQQEDSAVYLCASSRPSGGSAGELFFGEGSRLTVL.

This clone appeared once. The V and J genes are TRBV5-6 and TRBJ2-1; TRBD2 aligns across 13 bases. This CDR3 comprises 17 residues. Germline V gene data show CDR1 as SGHDT and CDR2 as YYEEEE. Losses at the gene ends were 4 bases for V and 1 base for J; bases not matched to a gene: 5. This chain's CDR3 is CASSTGLAGRSYNEQFF. For the CDR3, the DNA is TGTGCCAGCAGCACGGGACTAGCGGGACGGTCCTACAATGAGCAGTTCTTC.

The J gene is TRBJ1-3, the V gene TRBV9; no reliable D call. Trimming took 0 bases from V and 7 from J, leaving 14 bases between them. The CDR3 loop spans 15 amino acids. From germline, CDR1 is SGDLS and CDR2 YYNGEE. CDR3 protein: CASSVALSDRNTIYF. The CDR3 coding sequence is TGTGCCAGCAGCGTAGCTTTATCGGACCGGAACACCATATATTTT.

The chain uses TRBV6-2 or TRBV6-3 and TRBJ2-3; D could derive from TRBD1 or TRBD2 (6 bases each). Germline V gene data show CDR1 as MNHEY and CDR2 as SVGEGT. CDR3 length: 16 amino acids. Trimming took off 6 bases at V and 0 bases at J, with 16 bases between the two ends. The CDR3 sequence: CASSDLRGASTDTQYF. Here the CDR3 DNA reads TGTGCCAGCAGCGACCTAAGGGGGGCTAGCACAGATACGCAGTATTTT.

The chain uses TRBV12-5 and TRBJ1-4; D unclear. The CDR3 spans 20 residues. CDR1 is LGHNT, CDR2 FRNRAP, per germline. Trimming removed 0 bases from V and 0 bases from J, with 20 bases in between. The CDR3 DNA is TGTGCTAGTGGTTTGGTAGGAGGATTCAAGGGAGGTGCAACTAATGAAAAACTGTTTTTT. It is translated as CASGLVGGFKGGATNEKLFF.

V and J are TRBV7-6 and TRBJ1-1, with D possibly matching TRBD1 (5 bases). There are 13 residues in the CDR3. Germline assignment: CDR1 SGHVS and CDR2 FNYEAQ. The ends were cut back, 4 bases at V and 1 base at J, with 7 bases in the middle. The CDR3 DNA reads as TGTGCCAGCAGCTCAACAGGGAACACTGAAGCTTTCTTT. Protein product: CASSSTGNTEAFF. Full variable domain (missing parts from reference TRBV7-6 and TRBJ1-1): GAGVSQSPRYKVTKRGQDVALRCDPISGHVSLYWYRQALGQGPEFLTYFNYEAQQDKSGLPNDRFSAERPEGSISTLTIQRTEQRDSAMYRCASSSTGNTEAFFGQGTRLTVV.

The chain couples TRBV7-9 to TRBJ2-7; D is perhaps TRBD1 (5 bases). The CDR3 runs 15 residues. In germline, CDR1 is SEHNR, CDR2 FQNEAQ (reference sequence). Trimming took off 4 bases at V and 0 bases at J, with 13 bases between the two ends. Written as DNA, the CDR3 is TGTGCCAGCAGCTCCGGCCTACAGGTCTCCTACGAGCAGTACTTC. The encoded protein is CASSSGLQVSYEQYF.

The rearrangement uses TRBV13 and TRBJ1-3; TRBD1 aligns across 9 bases. The CDR3 length is 15 residues. Germline CDR1 and CDR2: PRHDT and FYEKMQ (reference sequence). J was trimmed by 3 bases and V by 8 bases; bases with no gene match: 8. CDR3 sequence reads: CASQNRGLSGNTIYF. CDR3 nucleotide sequence: TGTGCCAGCCAGAACAGGGGGCTCAGTGGAAACACCATATATTTT.

Turning to this clone: One junction end disagrees with the germline gene, perhaps due to a read error. The V gene is TRBV19, the J gene TRBJ1-6; TRBD1 agrees at 7 bases. Germline CDR1 reads LNHDA; CDR2 reads SQIVND (reference sequence). This CDR3 has 15 residues. The CDR3 sequence: CASNIGGQGNSPLHF. CDR3 in DNA: TGCGCCAGTAACATAGGGGGCCAGGGTAATTCACCCCTCCACTTT.

This clone was seen once. The chain combines TRBV18 with TRBJ1-2, with 10 bases identical to TRBD1. Germline assignment: CDR1 KGHSH and CDR2 LQKENI. The trim removed 3 bases at V and 4 bases at J, leaving 2 bases unmatched. This CDR3 is 14 amino acids long. Here the CDR3 reads CASSPRQGAYGYTF. The CDR3 nucleotides read TGTGCCAGCTCACCCCGACAGGGGGCCTATGGCTACACCTTC. The whole variable domain, filled in from reference TRBV18 and TRBJ1-2, reads NAGVMQNPRHLVRRRGQEARLRCSPMKGHSHVYWYRQLPEEGLKFMVYLQKENIIDESGMPKERFSAEFPKEGPSILRIQQVVRGDSAAYFCASSPRQGAYGYTFGSGTRLTVV.

Worth noting for this clone: An end of the junction differs from the germline gene, which may be a read error. The chain uses TRBV12-3 or TRBV12-4 and TRBJ1-6; the D is unclear. There are 13 residues in the CDR3. CDR3 loop: CASSLLNNSPLHF. In DNA form, the CDR3 reads TGTGCCAGCAGTCTGTTAAATAATTCCCCCCTCCACTTT.